Listed below are T cell receptor beta chains from one sample, sequenced in a study of blood T cell repertoires in COVID-19. The assay was immunoSEQ multiplex PCR, and TCRdb's table has in-frame clones only and misses some. The profile covers approximately 360,000 clones, with roughly 90% appearing a single time and roughly 0.97% taken by the ten largest. Sequenced input: PBMCs or T cells enriched from blood (not recorded which). The source of these receptors is a woman aged 25 to 39 with acute COVID-19. Each CDR3 is given with its conserved first and last residue. D genes are given only for firm matches. Rows may omit the clone size; those that give it use once, few, many or a size class.

v_call	clone_size	d_call	cdr3_length	j_call	cdr3_aa	cdr3_nt
TRBV5-1	NA	NA	15	TRBJ2-3	CASSLARSSTDTQYF	TGCGCCAGCAGCTTGGCGAGGAGTAGCACAGATACGCAGTATTTT
TRBV6-5	NA	TRBD1	14	TRBJ1-2	CASSYRGTGGSYTF	TGTGCCAGCAGTTACCGCGGGACAGGGGGCTCCTACACCTTC
TRBV29-1	NA	TRBD1	13	TRBJ1-1	CSVDGTANTEAFF	TGCAGCGTTGACGGGACAGCGAACACTGAAGCTTTCTTT
TRBV10-2	NA	TRBD1	16	TRBJ2-2	CASSESDRGNTGELFF	TGCGCCAGCAGTGAGTCAGACAGGGGCAACACCGGGGAGCTGTTTTTT
TRBV3-1/TRBV3-2	NA	TRBD1	12	TRBJ1-1	CASGQVGGKAFF	TGTGCCAGTGGACAGGTCGGCGGGAAAGCTTTCTTT
TRBV19	NA	TRBD2	18	TRBJ2-3	CASSTLRLLAGGTDTQYF	TGTGCCAGTAGTACCCTTCGTTTACTAGCGGGGGGCACAGATACGCAGTATTTT
TRBV6-6	NA	TRBD1	15	TRBJ1-6	CASVRDSSYNSPLHF	TGTGCCAGCGTCCGGGACAGCTCCTATAATTCACCCCTCCACTTT
TRBV7-9	NA	TRBD1	16	TRBJ1-6	CASSSRDRGRNSPLHF	TGTGCCAGCAGCTCACGGGACAGGGGTCGGAATTCACCCCTCCACTTT
TRBV7-8	NA	TRBD2	16	TRBJ2-3	CASSLYSAGRTDTQYF	TGTGCCAGCAGCCTATACTCAGCGGGGCGCACAGATACGCAGTATTTT
TRBV24-1	once	NA	12	TRBJ2-1	CATSDRLSEQFF	TGTGCCACCAGTGATCGACTGAGTGAGCAGTTCTTC
TRBV18	NA	NA	17	TRBJ1-5	CASSPSVSGGSNQPQHF	TGTGCCAGCTCACCAAGTGTGAGCGGGGGCAGCAATCAGCCCCAGCATTTT
TRBV9	once	NA	14	TRBJ2-1	CASSETSPYNEQFF	TGTGCCAGCAGCGAAACGAGTCCCTACAATGAGCAGTTCTTC
TRBV30	NA	TRBD1	13	TRBJ1-5	CAWSGPGGQPQHF	TGTGCCTGGAGTGGGCCAGGGGGCCAGCCCCAGCATTTT
TRBV10-3	NA	TRBD1	14	TRBJ1-1	CAISESGQGTEAFF	TGTGCCATCAGTGAGTCCGGACAGGGAACTGAAGCTTTCTTT
TRBV5-1	NA	TRBD1	15	TRBJ2-3	CASSPRTGFTDTQYF	TGCGCCAGCAGCCCTCGGACAGGGTTCACAGATACGCAGTATTTT
TRBV5-1	NA	NA	15	TRBJ2-2	CASSLGQVHTGELFF	TGCGCCAGCAGCTTGGGGCAGGTGCACACCGGGGAGCTGTTTTTT
TRBV19	NA	TRBD2	18	TRBJ2-3	CASSIIAGGLLGTDTQYF	TGTGCCAGTAGTATCATAGCGGGGGGGCTACTCGGCACAGATACGCAGTATTTT
TRBV18	once	TRBD2	15	TRBJ2-1	CASSPGRGGRFEQFF	TGTGCCAGCTCACCAGGACGGGGGGGCCGGTTTGAGCAGTTCTTC